The entry below gives a single TCR beta chain sequence along with its context. Antigen unknown. These data come from a study of cytomegalovirus exposure and HLA in healthy donors. General study points: Being indistinguishable, some V segments were excluded, TRBV6-2 and TRBV6-3 among them. In a later analysis, at a false discovery rate of 0.05, roughly 17,000 TCR beta sequences were associated with HLA alleles.

PCR employed 60 Vbeta and 13 Jbeta primers. Assay: immunoSEQ multiplex PCR; the TCRdb copy retains only in-frame clones and omits some. The profile shows around 75,000 clones, roughly 74% of them singletons. Trimming shortened V by 4 bases and J by 1 base, and 10 bases separated the two germline ends. The germline V gene has CDR1 SNHLY and CDR2 FYNNEI. The CDR3 totals 14 residues. Input material: PBMCs. J is TRBJ1-1 and V is TRBV2; a possible D gene is TRBD1 (6 bases). The TCR sequence derives from a middle-aged man in good health and CMV-seronegative. The CDR3 reads CASSAEGGNTEAFF. CDR3 DNA: TGTGCCAGCAGTGCCGAAGGGGGGAACACTGAAGCTTTCTTT. The variable domain in full, completed from reference TRBV2 and TRBJ1-1, reads EPEVTQTPSHQVTQMGQEVILRCVPISNHLYFYWYRQILGQKVEFLVSFYNNEISEKSEIFDDQFSVERPDGSNFTLKIRSTKLEDSAMYFCASSAEGGNTEAFFGQGTRLTVV.